This is a list of T cell receptor beta chains from one sample in a study of a mutant IDH1 vaccine in newly diagnosed glioma. Some clones are missing from TCRdb's copy, which holds only in-frame ones; the method was immunoSEQ multiplex PCR. The sample holds 20,000 to 25,000 clones, roughly four fifths seen once. Their cognate antigens are unknown. The source was PBMCs, collected from a glioma patient whose treatment included an IDH1 peptide vaccine. The receptors come from a young man with glioma. The CDR3 runs from the conserved cysteine through the conserved F or W. The order of the fields is clone size, D gene, V gene, J gene, CDR3 DNA, CDR3 protein. A D gene is named only where the DNA matches it firmly. Clone size is given for some rows only: seen once, a few or many times, or a class if the clone is expanded.

-,-,TRBV4-1,TRBJ1-1,TGCGCCAGCAGCCAAGATTGGGGGACTGAAGCTTTCTTT,CASSQDWGTEAFF
-,TRBD1,TRBV18,TRBJ2-1,TGTGCCAGCTCCTTACAGGGGCCGAATGAGCAGTTCTTC,CASSLQGPNEQFF
-,TRBD1,TRBV15,TRBJ2-7,TGTGCCACCTCGTCAACAGGGGCCTACGAGCAGTACTTC,CATSSTGAYEQYF
-,TRBD1,TRBV7-9,TRBJ1-2,TGTGCCAGCAGCGCGGGACAGGGGCAGGGTGGCTACACCTTC,CASSAGQGQGGYTF
-,TRBD2,TRBV6-5,TRBJ2-2,TGTGCCAGCAGTTCCCCCAGTAGCGGGAGATCCGGGGAGCTGTTTTTT,CASSSPSSGRSGELFF
-,-,TRBV20-1,TRBJ2-3,TGCAGTGCTAGTACAGATACGCAGTATTTT,CSASTDTQYF
-,TRBD1,TRBV6-5,TRBJ2-5,TGTGCCAGCAGTTACAGGGACAGTCGAGAGACCCAGTACTTC,CASSYRDSRETQYF
-,-,TRBV5-1,TRBJ2-5,TGCGCCAGCAGCTTGGAAGGACGTGGAGGGGCAGGAGAGACCCAGTACTTC,CASSLEGRGGAGETQYF
-,-,TRBV18,TRBJ1-1,TGTGCCAGCTCATTAGGACGGTCTACGAACACTGAAGCTTTCTTT,CASSLGRSTNTEAFF
few,-,TRBV6-5,TRBJ1-5,TGTGCCAGCAGTTACAGGGTCGGGGATCAGCCCCAGCATTTT,CASSYRVGDQPQHF
-,TRBD1,TRBV7-9,TRBJ2-5,TGTGCCAGCAGCTTAGGACAGGGGGGAAGCGAGACCCAGTACTTC,CASSLGQGGSETQYF
-,-,TRBV12-5,TRBJ1-5,TGTGCTAGTGGTCCAGGCCAGCCCCAGCATTTT,CASGPGQPQHF
-,-,TRBV7-9,TRBJ2-2,TGTGCCAGCAGCCCGAGGGGGACTCCCATCACCGGGGAGCTGTTTTTT,CASSPRGTPITGELFF
-,-,TRBV19,TRBJ1-1,TGTGCCAGCCAGTGGGGCGCTGAAGCTTTCTTT,CASQWGAEAFF
-,-,TRBV10-3,TRBJ1-5,TGTGCCATCAGCCCAGACCCAACGGGGCAGCCCCAGCATTTT,CAISPDPTGQPQHF
-,TRBD2,TRBV9,TRBJ2-1,TGTGCCAGCAGCGTTTGGACTAGCGGGACCAATGAGCAGTTCTTC,CASSVWTSGTNEQFF
-,-,TRBV7-2,TRBJ1-2,TGTGCCAGCAGCTTACTCCGGGGTTGGGGCTATGGCTACACCTTC,CASSLLRGWGYGYTF
-,-,TRBV11-2,TRBJ2-3,TGTGCCAGCAGCTTAGATAGGGGACCCGGATTCGGTTGGTATTTT,CASSLDRGPGFGWYF
once,-,TRBV4-1,TRBJ2-2,TGCGCCAGCAGCCAAGTCGACAGGAACACCGGGGAGCTGTTTTTT,CASSQVDRNTGELFF
-,TRBD1,TRBV6-6,TRBJ2-3,TGTGCCAGCAGGGAGAGGGACAGAACAGATACGCAGTATTTT,CASRERDRTDTQYF
-,-,TRBV11-3,TRBJ1-1,TGTGCCAGCAGCTTATCGGGGTTGACTGAAGCTTTCTTT,CASSLSGLTEAFF
-,-,TRBV7-9,TRBJ2-7,TGTGCCAGCAGCTCCCTGAGGGCCCTATCCTACGAGCAGTACTTC,CASSSLRALSYEQYF
few,-,TRBV15,TRBJ1-1,TGTGCCACCAGCAGAGATAATGACGCGGTAAAGGCTTTCTTT,CATSRDNDAVKAFF
-,-,TRBV6-5,TRBJ2-7,TGTGCCAGCAGTTACGCGGGCAGGCCTTCCTACGAGCAGTACTTC,CASSYAGRPSYEQYF
-,TRBD1,TRBV5-1,TRBJ1-1,TGCGCCAGCAGCTCGACAGGGGGCACTGAAGCTTTCTTT,CASSSTGGTEAFF
once,-,TRBV18,TRBJ1-4,TGTGCCAGCTCACCTACGGTAACTAATGAAAAACTGTTTTTT,CASSPTVTNEKLFF
once,-,TRBV14,TRBJ2-1,TGTGCCAGCAGCCCCACCGCCGGGCCCAAATTTGGCGAGCAGTTCTTC,CASSPTAGPKFGEQFF
-,-,TRBV6-5,TRBJ1-2,TGTGCCAGCAGTTCGGTGACAGGAGCCCATGGCTACACCTTC,CASSSVTGAHGYTF
-,-,TRBV19,TRBJ1-5,TGTGCCAGTAGTATTTACAGGAGCAATCAGCCCCAGCATTTT,CASSIYRSNQPQHF
-,-,TRBV27,TRBJ2-7,TGTGCCAGCAGTTTCAACTCGGGGACCTACGAGCAGTACTTC,CASSFNSGTYEQYF
-,TRBD2,TRBV29-1,TRBJ2-1,TGCAGCGTTGAGAACGAGGCTGCTGCGCGACTAGCGGGTTACAATGAGCAGTTCTTC,CSVENEAAARLAGYNEQFF
-,-,TRBV14,TRBJ2-1,TGTGCCAGCAGCCAGGATGTTAGTGGTGAGCAGTTCTTC,CASSQDVSGEQFF
-,-,TRBV27,TRBJ2-7,TGTGCCAGCAGTTCACCGACATCACTGAACTCCTACGAGCAGTACTTC,CASSSPTSLNSYEQYF
-,-,TRBV5-8,TRBJ2-5,TGTGCCAGCAGCTTGGGGTCCGGGGACCAAGAGACCCAGTACTTC,CASSLGSGDQETQYF
-,-,TRBV12-5,TRBJ2-5,TGTGCTAGTGGTCCGATGACGGGAGAGACCCAGTACTTC,CASGPMTGETQYF
-,-,TRBV11-2,TRBJ2-5,TGTGCCAGCAGCTTAGACAGCCAAGAGACCCAGTACTTC,CASSLDSQETQYF
-,TRBD1,TRBV5-1,TRBJ2-1,TGCGCCAGCAGCTTACTCAGGACAGGGAAAATCAATGAGCAGTTCTTC,CASSLLRTGKINEQFF
-,-,TRBV27,TRBJ1-2,TGTGCCAGCAGGGACGGACAGTTCTATGGCTACACCTTC,CASRDGQFYGYTF
once,-,TRBV11-2,TRBJ1-1,TGTGCCAGCAGCTTACCAATGAACACTGAAGCTTTCTTT,CASSLPMNTEAFF
-,-,TRBV25-1,TRBJ1-1,TGTGCCAGCAGTGAATGGGGAGCCATGAACACTGAAGCTTTCTTT,CASSEWGAMNTEAFF
-,-,TRBV5-6,TRBJ1-2,TGTGCCAGCAGCTTGGGCAGGGAGGTTCGTGGCTACACCTTC,CASSLGREVRGYTF
-,TRBD1,TRBV18,TRBJ1-2,TGTGCCAGCTCACCAAGCTCCGACAGGGCCTATGGCTACACCTTC,CASSPSSDRAYGYTF
-,TRBD1,TRBV7-7,TRBJ2-5,TGTGCCAGCAGCCGTACGGGACAGAGGGGAGAGACCCAGTACTTC,CASSRTGQRGETQYF
-,TRBD1,TRBV18,TRBJ2-3,TGTGCCAGCTCACCCGACAGGGCTACGCAGTATTTT,CASSPDRATQYF
few,-,TRBV5-8,TRBJ1-5,TGTGCCAGCAGCTTGCGACGGCTCAATCAGCCCCAGCATTTT,CASSLRRLNQPQHF
-,TRBD1,TRBV29-1,TRBJ1-1,TGCAGCGTTGAAGCGGACAGGGGGCGAACTGAAGCTTTCTTT,CSVEADRGRTEAFF
-,TRBD2,TRBV10-3,TRBJ2-2,TGTGCCATCAGTGGGACTAGCGGGGAGCTGTTTTTT,CAISGTSGELFF
once,TRBD1,TRBV6-1,TRBJ2-3,TGTGCCAGCAGTGTTGGGACAGACCCCAGCACAGATACGCAGTATTTT,CASSVGTDPSTDTQYF
once,-,TRBV29-1,TRBJ2-7,TGCAGCGCCACGAAGGGTGGGGGCTACGAGCAGTACTTC,CSATKGGGYEQYF
-,TRBD1,TRBV5-1,TRBJ1-1,TGCGCCAGCAGCTTGGAATGGGGGCAGGGGGCCCCTGAAGCTTTCTTT,CASSLEWGQGAPEAFF
-,TRBD1,TRBV6-5,TRBJ2-5,TGTGCCAGCAGTCCCCGGACAGGTGATCTCCAGTACTTC,CASSPRTGDLQYF
-,TRBD1,TRBV7-9,TRBJ2-7,TGTGCCAGCAGCTCCCGGGACAGGGCCGTCTACGAGCAGTACTTC,CASSSRDRAVYEQYF
-,-,TRBV2,TRBJ1-2,TGTGCCAGCAGTGAATGGGGGGGAGATGGCTACACCTTC,CASSEWGGDGYTF
-,-,TRBV29-1,TRBJ2-1,TGCAGCGTTTTGGGGTCACCGGGGTACAATGAGCAGTTCTTC,CSVLGSPGYNEQFF
few,-,TRBV6-6,TRBJ1-2,TGTGCCAGCAGTTACACACCGGGGGCCCCTAGCTATGGCTACACCTTC,CASSYTPGAPSYGYTF
-,-,TRBV5-1,TRBJ2-2,TGCGCCAGCAGCTGGGGGGGCGCCACCGGGGAGCTGTTTTTT,CASSWGGATGELFF
once,TRBD2,TRBV11-2,TRBJ2-4,TGTGCCAGCAGCTCTCGGACTAGACAAAACATTCAGTACTTC,CASSSRTRQNIQYF